Listed below are T cell receptor beta chains from one sample, sequenced in a study of CXCR3-negative and CXCR3-positive naive CD8 T cells. For each CDR3 protein, TCRdb gives one entry from its re-call of the 5' RACE reads, without DNA. There are about 150,000 distinct CDR3 sequences in the sample, with just under 0.5% held by the top ten. Specimen: naive CXCR3+ CD8+ T cells from blood. Receptors originate from a human donor in good health. Some clones in this sample may be carry-over from other donors' samples. Each CDR3 is given with its conserved first and last residue.

CASNLGRMNTEAFF	14	TRBV7-9	TRBJ1-1
CASTPGTTSTEAFF	14	TRBV6-2/TRBV6-3	TRBJ1-1
CASSLFLAGAPDTNEQFF	18	TRBV6-5	TRBJ2-1
CASSLKSPGLAGLSTYNEQFF	21	TRBV28	TRBJ2-1
CASSPPGLAGVLSYEQYF	18	TRBV18	TRBJ2-7
CASPLRGNSSYEQYF	15	TRBV21-1	TRBJ2-7
CASSRRPWDTQYF	13	TRBV12-3/TRBV12-4	TRBJ2-3
CATSWTSGSYEQYF	14	TRBV15	TRBJ2-7
CSASDRGPSPEQYF	14	TRBV20-1	TRBJ2-7
CAWSVSGYNEQFF	13	TRBV30	TRBJ2-1
CASKEVLYNEQFF	13	TRBV5-1	TRBJ2-1
CASSLTGGAPQNTEAFF	17	TRBV7-3	TRBJ1-1
CASSRTGQFLNYGYTF	16	TRBV14	TRBJ1-2
CASSLISNYEQYF	13	TRBV11-2	TRBJ2-7
CSAHHGAPSGGPQETQYF	18	TRBV20-1	TRBJ2-5
CASSQDRGTDTQYF	14	TRBV3-1	TRBJ2-3
CASSQGSTGAYEQYF	15	TRBV4-2	TRBJ2-7
CSARVLGGYGYTF	13	TRBV20-1	TRBJ1-2
CASSLMGTEAFF	12	TRBV19	TRBJ1-1
CASSLHRTGFLDTEAFF	17	TRBV28	TRBJ1-1
CSVEGIEGQYF	11	TRBV29-1	TRBJ2-7
CASSVAVSGRGSYNEQFF	18	TRBV9	TRBJ2-1
CSVEGALGNGYEQYF	15	TRBV29-1	TRBJ2-7
CASRADYNEQFF	12	TRBV2	TRBJ2-1
CATRDGTFPEAFF	13	TRBV12-3/TRBV12-4	TRBJ1-1
CASTGSRDRVVGEQYF	16	TRBV28	TRBJ2-7
CASSPALAVETQYF	14	TRBV6-6	TRBJ2-5
CASSPPRDGTYEQYF	15	TRBV5-8	TRBJ2-7
CATSAAGEETQYF	13	TRBV24-1	TRBJ2-5
CASSWIGGSGANVLTF	16	TRBV27	TRBJ2-6
CATSREGVSILNNEQFF	17	TRBV15	TRBJ2-1
CAISEGRGSNQPQHF	15	TRBV10-3	TRBJ1-5
CATSRMRTSGSEQFF	15	TRBV15	TRBJ2-1
CSVEGLGYNYGYTF	14	TRBV29-1	TRBJ1-2
CASSQTQGIDEQYF	14	TRBV14	TRBJ2-7
CASSFMFNGYTF	12	TRBV5-6	TRBJ1-2
CASSPYQGNTEAFF	14	TRBV9	TRBJ1-1
CASSDGNEQFF	11	TRBV10-1	TRBJ2-1
CASSSWDREKETQYF	15	TRBV11-2	TRBJ2-5
CSAIGLTESSYNEQFF	16	TRBV20-1	TRBJ2-1
CASSLGWTSGMSSYNEQFF	19	TRBV7-6	TRBJ2-1
CASSLRRDYEQYF	13	TRBV5-6	TRBJ2-7
CSVPGTILPNEQFF	14	TRBV29-1	TRBJ2-1
CASSLNQNTGELFF	14	TRBV5-6	TRBJ2-2
CASSFGSGQLNTEAFF	16	TRBV28	TRBJ1-1
CSAIGDSTLGQYF	13	TRBV29-1	TRBJ2-7
CASSPPKVDEQYF	13	TRBV6-2/TRBV6-3	TRBJ2-7
CAWSRDSTYEQYF	13	TRBV30	TRBJ2-7